Below are 18 T cell receptor beta chains sequenced from a single sample in a study of blood T cell repertoires in COVID-19. Libraries were prepared by immunoSEQ multiplex PCR; TCRdb keeps only in-frame clonotypes and omits some of them. The data contain about 480,000 clones, approximately 88% of them singletons. Sequencing was performed on peripheral blood. These receptors all stem from a woman aged 45-59 years with COVID-19, enrolled during active disease.

DNA for the CDR3: TGTGCCTGGAACCATATGAGGTGGGAAAAACTGTTTTTT. Its protein product is CAWNHMRWEKLFF. The V gene is TRBV30, the J gene TRBJ1-4, with D unclear. Trimming pared 4 bases from V and 8 bases from J, leaving 14 bases between. This CDR3 has 13 residues. The germline gives CDR1 GTSNPN, CDR2 SVGIG (reference sequence).

CDR3 sequence reads: CASSRMRGSGELFF. In DNA, the CDR3 is TGTGCCAGCAGCCGAATGCGGGGGTCCGGGGAGCTGTTTTTT. The J gene is TRBJ2-2, the V gene TRBV11-3, with 7 bases identical to TRBD2. The CDR3 loop spans 14 amino acids. With 5 bases clipped from V and 6 bases from J, the junction kept 6 bases outside the gene matches. Germline V lookup: CDR1 SGHNT, CDR2 YENEEA.

The rearrangement uses TRBV15 and TRBJ2-7; D ambiguous. Trimming took off 1 base at V and 7 bases at J, with 8 bases between the two ends. The CDR3 consists of 12 residues. Germline lookup yields CDR1 LNHNV and CDR2 YYDKDF (reference sequence). The CDR3 nucleotides are TGTGCCACCAGCAGAGCCGGTAAAGAGCAGTACTTC. This gives the protein CATSRAGKEQYF.

J is TRBJ2-5 and V is TRBV7-9, with 7 nucleotides matching TRBD1. CDR3 length: 15 residues. Germline loops: CDR1 SEHNR, CDR2 FQNEAQ (reference sequence). V dropped 1 base and J dropped 0; count of bases not matched to a gene: 2. Here the CDR3 reads CASSLVGQDQETQYF. CDR3 bases: TGTGCCAGCAGCTTAGTAGGACAGGACCAAGAGACCCAGTACTTC.

The V and J genes are TRBV7-9 and TRBJ1-5; 8 bases are shared with TRBD1. The germline V gene encodes CDR1 SEHNR and CDR2 FQNEAQ (reference sequence). With 5 bases clipped from V and 5 bases from J, the junction kept 5 bases outside the gene matches. This CDR3 is 14 amino acids long. CDR3 sequence (DNA): TGTGCCAGCAGCGGGACAGGTCAAGATCAGCCCCAGCATTTT. Encoded protein: CASSGTGQDQPQHF.

The V gene is TRBV6-2 or TRBV6-3, the J gene TRBJ1-1; TRBD1 agrees at 7 bases. The CDR3 is made up of 16 amino acids. The V and J ends lost 5 bases and 1 base, in that order; junction bases with no gene match: 10. Germline CDR1 MNHEY, CDR2 SVGEGT. CDR3 coding DNA: TGTGCCAGCAGTCCGTCGGGACAGTGGGAGAACACTGAAGCTTTCTTT. Its protein product is CASSPSGQWENTEAFF.

The chain recombines TRBV6-1 with TRBJ1-2, with D possibly TRBD1 on 6 matching bases. The V end lost 3 bases, the J end lost 4 bases, and 9 bases lay between the germline ends. The germline V gene encodes CDR1 MNHNS and CDR2 SASEGT. The CDR3 totals 13 residues. The CDR3 protein is CASSETGFYGYTF. The DNA of the CDR3 is TGTGCCAGCAGTGAGACAGGATTCTATGGCTACACCTTC.

The chain is built from TRBV27 and TRBJ2-1; 8 bases line up with TRBD1. The CDR3 length is 13 residues. Per the germline V gene, CDR1 is MNHEY and CDR2 is SMNVEV (reference sequence). The junction had 11 bases not matched to a gene; V was cut back by 8 bases and J by 11 bases. The CDR3 loop is CASEGTGRRKQFF. CDR3 nucleotides: TGTGCCAGCGAAGGGACAGGCCGGAGAAAGCAGTTCTTC.

The chain recombines TRBV5-8 with TRBJ1-4, with 11 bases identical to TRBD1. The CDR3 extends over 16 amino acids. CDR1 SGHTS and CDR2 YDEGEE come from the germline V gene. The V segment lost 3 bases and the J segment 3 bases; nucleotides outside the gene matches: 4. CDR3 sequence reads: CASSSGQGVSNEKLFF. DNA of the CDR3: TGTGCCAGCAGCTCGGGACAGGGGGTTTCTAATGAAAAACTGTTTTTT.

This chain joins TRBV5-1 and TRBJ2-3, with D tentatively TRBD1 (5 bases). Germline CDR1 reads SGHRS; CDR2 reads YFSETQ. The CDR3 runs 14 residues. The V end lost 2 bases, the J end lost 2 bases, and 9 bases lay between the germline ends. CDR3 protein: CASSLGQLTDTQYF. In nucleotides, the CDR3 is TGCGCCAGCAGCTTAGGACAACTCACAGATACGCAGTATTTT.

The V gene is TRBV5-1, the J gene TRBJ2-1; D might be TRBD2 (6 bases). Trimming removed 4 bases at V and 0 bases at J, with 14 bases between. The CDR3 has 16 residues. The germline V gene encodes CDR1 SGHRS and CDR2 YFSETQ. The chain's CDR3 is CASSPEGLSSYNEQFF. The CDR3 DNA sequence: TGCGCCAGCAGCCCGGAGGGGCTTAGCTCCTACAATGAGCAGTTCTTC.

This CDR3 reads CASSQLMGRGTEAFF. DNA for the CDR3: TGCGCCAGCAGCCAACTCATGGGCAGGGGCACTGAAGCTTTCTTT. The chain combines TRBV4-1 with TRBJ1-1, with a weak D call TRBD1 (6 bases). Looked up from germline, CDR1 is MGHRA and CDR2 is YSYEKL. This CDR3 comprises 15 residues. Trimming removed 2 bases from V and 4 bases from J, with 14 bases in between.

The rearrangement links TRBV7-7 to TRBJ2-1; D uncertain. CDR1 and CDR2 (germline): SSHAT, FNYEAQ (reference sequence). This CDR3 spans 13 amino acids. Between the trimmed V and J ends, which lost 1 base and 5 bases, there was a span of 6 bases. The CDR3 coding sequence is TGTGCCAGCAGCTTAGGCGTGAACAATGAGCAGTTCTTC. Its translation: CASSLGVNNEQFF.

The V call is TRBV5-5, the J call TRBJ2-7, with D tentatively TRBD1 (8 bases). The CDR3 consists of 16 residues. The germline V gene encodes CDR1 SGHKS and CDR2 YYEKEE (reference sequence). With 1 base removed from V and 6 bases from J, the gap between germline ends came to 20 bases. CDR3 region: CASSLMVTGERGEQYF. The CDR3 DNA follows: TGTGCCAGCAGCTTGATGGTGACAGGGGAGCGGGGCGAGCAGTACTTC.

Only one count was recorded for this clone. The genes are TRBV9 and TRBJ2-2; TRBD2 is a possible D gene (7 bases). The V gene lost 3 bases and the J gene lost 5 bases, with 23 bases spanning the gap. Per germline, CDR1 SGDLS and CDR2 YYNGEE. The CDR3 spans 18 residues. The CDR3 loop is CASSASGGGPGGTGELFF. The CDR3 bases are TGTGCCAGCAGCGCCTCGGGCGGGGGCCCCGGGGGGACCGGGGAGCTGTTTTTT.

This chain joins TRBV7-9 and TRBJ2-2; D is ambiguous. The CDR3 spans 12 residues. Germline V gene lookup returns CDR1 SEHNR and CDR2 FQNEAQ (reference sequence). The V gene lost 5 bases and the J gene lost 11 bases, with 12 bases spanning the gap. CDR3 region: CASSQTTDELFF. CDR3 in DNA: TGTGCCAGCAGCCAAACTACCGATGAGCTGTTTTTT.

This sequence joins TRBV5-4 and TRBJ2-2; 9 bases match TRBD1. The V segment lost 3 bases and the J segment 4 bases; nucleotides outside the gene matches: 16. Germline V gene sequence: CDR1 SGHNT, CDR2 YYREEE (reference sequence). The CDR3 has 19 amino acids. CDR3 DNA: TGTGCCAGCAGCTGGCCCACGGGACAGGGCGATTTTAGCACCGGGGAGCTGTTTTTT. It yields the protein CASSWPTGQGDFSTGELFF.

This clone appeared once. The rearrangement uses TRBV30 and TRBJ1-1; 11 nucleotides match TRBD1. J was trimmed by 3 bases and V by 5 bases; bases with no gene match: 11. The germline CDR1 and CDR2 sequences are GTSNPN and SVGIG (reference sequence). The CDR3 loop spans 16 amino acids. CDR3 amino acids: CAWYHPGTGGYTEAFF. The CDR3 DNA sequence: TGTGCCTGGTACCACCCCGGGACAGGGGGTTACACTGAAGCTTTCTTT.